The following is a TCR beta chain sequence with its context. Antigen specificity is unknown. This CDR3 spans 15 amino acids. CDR1 and CDR2 (germline): SEHNR, FQNEAQ (reference sequence). The V and J ends lost 4 bases and 3 bases, in that order; junction bases with no gene match: 5. It was with 60 Vbeta and 13 Jbeta primers that the PCR ran. Profiling relied on immunoSEQ multiplex PCR, and the TCRdb table lists in-frame clones only, not all of them. This sample contains around 190,000 clones. The source of the sample is a study of cytomegalovirus exposure and HLA in healthy donors. Study details: When fewer than 400 donors were genotyped, about 86% of them were found to fall in the Caucasian-associated ancestry cluster. Overall study findings and caveats: Accurate HLA-A and HLA-B prediction from TCR beta sequences was reported for most subjects. Roughly even sequencing depth across donors was the assumption behind the presence/absence analyses. Previously analyzed data showed that most TCR beta V segments were productive at a frequency of about 87% or about 30%.

The chain combines TRBV7-9 with TRBJ2-3, with 9 nucleotides matching TRBD1. The specimen was PBMCs. The clonotype comes from a young woman in good health and CMV-seropositive. CDR3 residues: CASSSRDRATDTQYF. The CDR3 coding sequence is TGTGCCAGCAGCTCCCGGGACAGGGCAACAGATACGCAGTATTTT.